A single T cell receptor beta chain is shown here with its context. Its target is not known. Sequencing was performed with immunoSEQ multiplex PCR; in TCRdb, only in-frame clones are kept and a portion is missing. The sample has about 66,000 clones; about 89% are singletons. The sample is drawn from a study of OX40 agonist ivuxolimab in advanced cancers. Study background: Mean age approximately 59 years, range about 23 to 80; 82.7% male. A partial response was reached by three patients: one with hepatocellular carcinoma and two with cutaneous melanoma. General study findings and limits: Average numbers of expanded clones were greater in CD8+ T cells than in CD4+.

This material consisted of CD4+ or CD8+ T cells sorted from blood, taken in a trial of the OX40 agonist ivuxolimab. The TCR originated in an adult with an advanced solid tumor such as melanoma, head and neck, liver or kidney cancer.

Here the CDR3 DNA reads TGTGCCAGCAAAGGGTATAGCAATCAGCCCCAGCATTTT. As protein: CASKGYSNQPQHF. The chain combines TRBV28 with TRBJ1-5, with D unclear. Germline CDR1 and CDR2: MDHEN and SYDVKM. V was pared by 7 bases and J by 0 bases, with 7 bases between. This CDR3 has 13 amino acids.